Below are 27 T cell receptor beta chains sequenced from a single sample in a study of post-analysis software for immune sequencing data. General study findings and limits: Four to six TRBV segments were significantly more frequent in patients than in controls. TRBV5-6, TRBV5-1 and TRBV20-1 were among these segments.

Antigens of these TCRs are unknown. The TCR beta cDNA libraries contained unique molecular identifiers. In TCRdb, the PCR reads were re-called with MiXCR into one record per CDR3 protein. This sample has around 770,000 distinct CDR3 sequences, with 35% to 55% found just once. The material sequenced was blood. Receptors originate from a girl aged 10-17 years with multiple sclerosis.

J is TRBJ2-3 and V is TRBV6-1, with a possible D match to TRBD2 (5 bases). V was cut by 1 base and J by 3 bases, with 20 bases left in between. The CDR3 is 18 residues long. Germline V gene lookup returns CDR1 MNHNS and CDR2 SASEGT. CDR3 residues: CASSEGRAGPLITDTQYF. CDR3 DNA sequence: TGTGCCAGCAGTGAAGGGCGGGCAGGACCCTTAATTACAGATACGCAGTATTTT.

The chain is built from TRBV6-5 and TRBJ2-1; D perhaps matches TRBD2 (6 bases). CDR1 and CDR2 (germline): MNHEY, SVGAGI. The CDR3 covers 15 residues. Trimming took off 6 bases at V and 10 bases at J, with 22 bases between the two ends. In DNA, the CDR3 is TGTGCCAGCAGCAAGGAGGGCCCACGGCGGGAAGAGCAGTTCTTC. This sequence encodes CASSKEGPRREEQFF.

This clonotype came up a few times. The V and J genes are TRBV12-3 or TRBV12-4 and TRBJ1-4; D is uncertain. This CDR3 comprises 14 residues. Trimming shortened V by 7 bases and J by 8 bases, and 17 bases separated the two germline ends. Written as DNA, the CDR3 is TGTGCCAGCACCCCGGGCCTACCTGGGGAAAAACTGTTTTTT. This gives the protein CASTPGLPGEKLFF.

This chain links TRBV6-5 with TRBJ2-3; 9 positions agree with TRBD1. Germline-derived CDR1 and CDR2 are MNHEY and SVGAGI. Losses at the gene ends were 6 bases for V and 6 bases for J; bases not matched to a gene: 10. This CDR3 is built from 15 residues. CDR3: CASRAWTGAGDTQYF. CDR3 DNA sequence: TGTGCCAGCAGAGCTTGGACAGGGGCTGGGGATACGCAGTATTTT.

This chain links TRBV7-2 with TRBJ1-4, with D tentatively TRBD1 (5 bases). Germline assignment: CDR1 SGHTA and CDR2 FQGNSA. V was clipped by 5 bases and J by 5 bases, with 15 bases between them. The CDR3 runs to 15 residues. For the CDR3, the DNA is TGTGCCAGCAGCCTACAAGACAGCCACAATGAAAAACTGTTTTTT. Protein sequence: CASSLQDSHNEKLFF.

The chain recombines TRBV4-3 with TRBJ2-4; tentative D call: TRBD1 (6 bases). The CDR3 consists of 14 residues. V lost 2 bases to trimming and J lost 7 bases, with 12 bases between them. Germline CDR1 LGHNA, CDR2 YSLEER. The CDR3 region has the DNA TGCGCCAGCAGCCAAAGGCCCCAGGGGAACATTCAGTACTTC. Translation gives CASSQRPQGNIQYF.

The J gene is TRBJ2-7, the V gene TRBV7-9; D gene unclear. The CDR3 extends over 15 amino acids. V was cut by 1 base and J by 0 bases, with 10 bases left in between. Germline assignment: CDR1 SEHNR and CDR2 FQNEAQ (reference sequence). CDR3 nucleotide sequence: TGTGCCAGCAGCTTAGTCGCCGGGTTCTCCTACGAGCAGTACTTC. It codes for CASSLVAGFSYEQYF.

With respect to this clonotype: The junction departs from germline at one end; a sequencing error may be responsible. This rearrangement joins TRBV20-1 to TRBJ1-2, with 9 bases aligning to TRBD1. The CDR3 is 14 amino acids. The germline CDR1 and CDR2 sequences are DFQATT and SNEGSKA (reference sequence). CDR3 in amino acids: CSKHRDRVVYGHTF. The CDR3 DNA reads TGCAGTAAACACCGGGACAGGGTGGTCTATGGCCACACCTTC.

CDR3: CASEAGNYNEQFF. CDR3 nucleotides: TGTGCCAGCGAGGCAGGGAATTACAATGAGCAGTTCTTC. V is TRBV5-4 and J is TRBJ2-1; maybe TRBD1 (5 bases). The CDR3 loop spans 13 amino acids. Trimming shortened V by 7 bases and J by 4 bases, and 12 bases separated the two germline ends. CDR1 and CDR2 (germline): SGHNT, YYREEE (reference sequence).

The chain uses TRBV4-2 and TRBJ2-7; D call uncertain. V lost 0 bases to trimming and J lost 0 bases, with 9 bases between them. The germline V gene encodes CDR1 LGHNA and CDR2 YNFKEQ. The CDR3 covers 15 residues. CDR3: CASSQERLSSYEQYF. The CDR3 DNA sequence: TGTGCCAGCAGCCAAGAGCGGTTGAGCTCCTACGAGCAGTACTTC.

The J gene is TRBJ2-1, the V gene TRBV7-9; no definite D call. The CDR3 is 12 amino acids. Trimming took 5 bases from V and 7 from J, leaving 9 bases between them. Germline CDR1 reads SEHNR; CDR2 reads FQNEAQ (reference sequence). In nucleotides, the CDR3 is TGTGCCAGCAGCCCGCTAGTGAATGAGCAGTTCTTC. Amino acids: CASSPLVNEQFF.

This chain connects TRBV20-1 to TRBJ2-7, with 12 bases aligning to TRBD2. The length of the CDR3 is 15 residues. The germline gives CDR1 DFQATT, CDR2 SNEGSKA (reference sequence). Trimming at V came to 4 bases and at J to 1 base, leaving 5 bases not matched to a gene. In nucleotides, the CDR3 is TGCAGTGCTAAGGGGGGGACTAGCGGGTCCTACGAGCAGTACTTC. Amino acid sequence: CSAKGGTSGSYEQYF.

This clonotype has a handful of counts. The rearrangement joins TRBV10-3 to TRBJ2-1; D may be TRBD1 (6 bases). The CDR3 is 13 amino acids. Germline V gives CDR1 ENHRY, CDR2 SYGVKD. The ends were cut back, 3 bases at V and 4 bases at J, with 7 bases in the middle. CDR3 in DNA: TGTGCCATCAGTGATGGACAGTACAATGAGCAGTTCTTC. Translating it yields CAISDGQYNEQFF.

There are a few counts of this clonotype. The chain couples TRBV20-1 to TRBJ2-5; tentatively, D is TRBD1 (6 bases). CDR1 and CDR2 (germline): DFQATT, SNEGSKA (reference sequence). V gave up 6 bases and J gave up 0 bases, with 17 bases separating them. The CDR3 is 15 residues long. DNA of the CDR3: TGCAGTGCAAAAGCAGGGGATCCATACCAAGAGACCCAGTACTTC. It yields the protein CSAKAGDPYQETQYF.

The chain has TRBV6-1 and TRBJ2-5; tentatively, D is TRBD2 (7 bases). Germline V gene data show CDR1 as MNHNS and CDR2 as SASEGT. This CDR3 comprises 15 residues. With 6 bases removed from V and 1 base from J, the gap between germline ends came to 15 bases. The DNA for the CDR3 is TGTGCCAGCAGGGGAGGGGGGTTATTCCAAGAGACCCAGTACTTC. Its translation is CASRGGGLFQETQYF.

The rearrangement links TRBV20-1 to TRBJ2-3, with 7 bases matching TRBD2. Germline-derived CDR1 and CDR2 are DFQATT and SNEGSKA (reference sequence). The CDR3 totals 16 residues. Trimming took 6 bases from V and 6 from J; bases not matched to a gene: 18. The CDR3 is CSATPSGRAGMDTQYF. The CDR3 DNA reads as TGCAGTGCCACCCCGTCTGGGAGGGCGGGCATGGATACGCAGTATTTT.

This clonotype has more than one count but fewer than ten. This rearrangement joins TRBV20-1 to TRBJ2-3, with 12 positions matching TRBD2. Germline V CDR1 and CDR2: DFQATT, SNEGSKA (reference sequence). V dropped 6 bases and J dropped 2; count of bases not matched to a gene: 9. The CDR3 is made up of 16 amino acids. CDR3 bases: TGCAGTGCCGATTATGGACTAGCGGGATACACAGATACGCAGTATTTT. Residues: CSADYGLAGYTDTQYF.

V and J are TRBV2 and TRBJ1-4, with D tentatively TRBD1 (5 bases). Per the germline V gene, CDR1 is SNHLY and CDR2 is FYNNEI. Trimming shortened V by 6 bases and J by 3 bases, and 14 bases separated the two germline ends. The CDR3 length is 15 residues. The CDR3 nucleotides are TGTGCCAGCAGAAGTCCAGGGTTAGCTAATGAAAAACTGTTTTTT. Translated: CASRSPGLANEKLFF. Full variable domain (missing parts from reference TRBV2 and TRBJ1-4): EPEVTQTPSHQVTQMGQEVILRCVPISNHLYFYWYRQILGQKVEFLVSFYNNEISEKSEIFDDQFSVERPDGSNFTLKIRSTKLEDSAMYFCASRSPGLANEKLFFGSGTQLSVL.

The table lists this clonotype with a count of one. This likely comes from a read error, as the CDR3 has no conserved phenylalanine or tryptophan at its end. This rearrangement joins TRBV20-1 to TRBJ2-1; D gene ambiguous. The DNA matches TRBJ2-7 better at its end, which makes the J call doubtful. CDR1 is DFQATT and CDR2 is SNEGSKA in the germline V gene (reference sequence). There are 12 residues in the CDR3. The CDR3 sequence is CSATSRRSEQYC. The CDR3 nucleotides read TGCAGTGCTACATCTCGGCGCTCCGAGCAGTACTGC.

This rearrangement joins TRBV5-1 to TRBJ1-1, with a possible D match to TRBD1 (6 bases). CDR3 length: 16 amino acids. Trimming took off 4 bases at V and 1 base at J, with 17 bases between the two ends. CDR1 is SGHRS and CDR2 is YFSETQ in the germline V gene. CDR3 coding DNA: TGCGCCAGCAGCCGGGGGCCGACGGGCCGGAACACTGAAGCTTTCTTT. Translated, it gives CASSRGPTGRNTEAFF.

The chain has TRBV6-6 and TRBJ1-2, with D hard to call. The CDR3 runs to 17 residues. Trimming shortened V by 8 bases and J by 7 bases, and 29 bases separated the two germline ends. Germline assignment: CDR1 MNHNY and CDR2 SVGAGI (reference sequence). In DNA form, the CDR3 reads TGTGCCAGCTGCTGTCTTACAGCGGGCATTGCTAGCGGTGGCTACACCTTC. Its translation is CASCCLTAGIASGGYTF.

The V and J genes are TRBV29-1 and TRBJ2-5; 8 nucleotides align to TRBD1. The CDR3 totals 14 residues. CDR1 and CDR2 from the germline V gene are SQVTM and ANQGSEA. The V segment lost 6 bases and the J segment 5 bases; nucleotides outside the gene matches: 11. The CDR3 region has the DNA TGCAGCGTCCGATCAGGGGGCTGGTTGGAGACCCAGTACTTC. It specifies CSVRSGGWLETQYF.

The genes are TRBV19 and TRBJ2-7, with D perhaps given as TRBD1 or TRBD2 (6 bases each). Trimming shortened V by 6 bases and J by 3 bases, and 18 bases separated the two germline ends. The CDR3 runs 15 residues. Per germline, CDR1 LNHDA and CDR2 SQIVND (reference sequence). This chain's CDR3 is CASSDGSGGGYEQYF. The CDR3 DNA reads TGTGCCAGTAGCGATGGGTCCGGGGGCGGCTACGAGCAGTACTTC.

V gene TRBV4-3 combines with J gene TRBJ2-5; 7 positions match TRBD2. The germline V gene encodes CDR1 LGHNA and CDR2 YSLEER. After removal of 0 bases from V and 5 bases from J, the junction contained 6 bases not matched to a gene. The CDR3 loop spans 15 amino acids. The CDR3 DNA is TGCGCCAGCAGCCAAGACCGGACTAGTCTCGAGACCCAGTACTTC. Protein: CASSQDRTSLETQYF.

The rearrangement uses TRBV10-1 and TRBJ2-3; D remains ambiguous. The V end was cut by 4 bases, the J end by 2 bases, with 16 bases between. CDR1 is WNHNN, CDR2 SYGVQD, per germline (reference sequence). The CDR3 loop spans 16 amino acids. The CDR3 DNA is TGCGCCAGCAGTGGAGGATTAGGAGTCGACACAGATACGCAGTATTTT. The encoded protein is CASSGGLGVDTDTQYF.

This rearrangement joins TRBV20-1 to TRBJ2-3; the match to TRBD2 covers 12 bases. Germline assignment: CDR1 DFQATT and CDR2 SNEGSKA (reference sequence). This CDR3 comprises 14 residues. The V gene end was trimmed by 5 bases and the J gene end by 3 bases; junction bases not matched to a gene: 3. Here the CDR3 reads CSARTSGETDTQYF. Here the CDR3 DNA reads TGCAGTGCTCGGACTAGCGGGGAGACAGATACGCAGTATTTT.

This chain links TRBV5-1 with TRBJ2-7; 10 nucleotides line up with TRBD1. The ends lost 0 bases at V and 5 bases at J; junction bases unmatched: 8. This CDR3 has 16 amino acids. CDR1 and CDR2 (germline): SGHRS, YFSETQ. CDR3 DNA sequence: TGCGCCAGCAGCTTGGTGTCCGGGACAGGGGTCGACGAGCAGTACTTC. This gives the protein CASSLVSGTGVDEQYF.